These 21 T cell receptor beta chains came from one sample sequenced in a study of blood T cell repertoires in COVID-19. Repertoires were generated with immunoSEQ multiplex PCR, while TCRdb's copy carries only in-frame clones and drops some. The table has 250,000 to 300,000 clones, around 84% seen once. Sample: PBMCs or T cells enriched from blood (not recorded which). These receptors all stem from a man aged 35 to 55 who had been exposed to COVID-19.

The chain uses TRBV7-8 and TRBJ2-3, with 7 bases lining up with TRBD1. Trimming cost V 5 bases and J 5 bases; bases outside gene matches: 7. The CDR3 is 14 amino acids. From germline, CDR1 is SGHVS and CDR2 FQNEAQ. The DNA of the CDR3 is TGTGCCAGCAGCCCAGGACAGGTGCAAGATACGCAGTATTTT. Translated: CASSPGQVQDTQYF.

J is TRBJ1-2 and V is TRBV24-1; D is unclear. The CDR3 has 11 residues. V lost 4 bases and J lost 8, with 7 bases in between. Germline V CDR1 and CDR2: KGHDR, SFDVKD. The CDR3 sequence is CATSDGRGYTF. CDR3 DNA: TGTGCCACCAGTGACGGCAGGGGCTACACCTTC.

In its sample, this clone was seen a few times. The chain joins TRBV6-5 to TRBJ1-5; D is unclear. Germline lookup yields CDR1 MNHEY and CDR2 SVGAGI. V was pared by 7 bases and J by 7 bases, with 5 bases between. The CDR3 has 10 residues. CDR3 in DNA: TGTGCCAGCAATGGCCAGCCCCAGCATTTT. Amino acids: CASNGQPQHF.

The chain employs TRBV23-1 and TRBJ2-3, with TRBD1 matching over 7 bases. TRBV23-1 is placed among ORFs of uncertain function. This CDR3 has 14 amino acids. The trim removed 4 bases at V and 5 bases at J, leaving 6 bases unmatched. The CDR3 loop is CASSRPRQGDTQYF. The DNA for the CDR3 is TGCGCCAGCAGTCGCCCCCGACAGGGAGATACGCAGTATTTT.

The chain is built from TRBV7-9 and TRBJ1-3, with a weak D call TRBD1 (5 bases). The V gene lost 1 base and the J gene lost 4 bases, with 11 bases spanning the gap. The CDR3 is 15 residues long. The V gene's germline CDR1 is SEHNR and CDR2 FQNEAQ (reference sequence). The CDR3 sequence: CASSLVPGLGNTIYF. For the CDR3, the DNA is TGTGCCAGCAGCTTAGTCCCAGGGCTCGGAAACACCATATATTTT.

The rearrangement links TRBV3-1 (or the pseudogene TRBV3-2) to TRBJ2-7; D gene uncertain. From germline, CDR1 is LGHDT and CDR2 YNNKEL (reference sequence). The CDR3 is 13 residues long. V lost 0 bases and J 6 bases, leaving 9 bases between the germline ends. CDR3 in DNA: TGTGCCAGCAGCCAAGATCTCGGGTCCGAGCAGTACTTC. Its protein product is CASSQDLGSEQYF.

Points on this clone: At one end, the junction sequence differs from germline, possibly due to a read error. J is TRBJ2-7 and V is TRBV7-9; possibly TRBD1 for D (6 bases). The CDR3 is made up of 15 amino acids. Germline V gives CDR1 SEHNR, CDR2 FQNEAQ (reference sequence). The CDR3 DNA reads TGTGCCAGCAGCTTTTCATCGGCTGGTGGGGGCCCTGACCACTTC. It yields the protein CASSFSSAGGGPDHF. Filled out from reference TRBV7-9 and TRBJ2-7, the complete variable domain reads DTGVSQNPRHKITKRGQNVTFRCDPISEHNRLYWYRQTLGQGPEFLTYFQNEAQLEKSRLLSDRFSAERPKGSFSTLEIQRTEQGDSAMYLCASSFSSAGGGPDHFGPGTRLTVT.

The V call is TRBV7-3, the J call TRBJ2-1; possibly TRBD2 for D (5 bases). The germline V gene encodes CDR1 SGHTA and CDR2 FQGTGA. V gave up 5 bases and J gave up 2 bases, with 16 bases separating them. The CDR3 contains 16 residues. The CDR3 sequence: CASSPISARPYNEQFF. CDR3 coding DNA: TGTGCCAGCAGCCCTATTAGCGCGAGGCCCTACAATGAGCAGTTCTTC. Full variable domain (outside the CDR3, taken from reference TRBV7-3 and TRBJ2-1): GAGVSQTPSNKVTEKGKYVELRCDPISGHTALYWYRQSLGQGPEFLIYFQGTGAADDSGLPNDRFFAVRPEGSVSTLKIQRTERGDSAVYLCASSPISARPYNEQFFGPGTRLTVL.

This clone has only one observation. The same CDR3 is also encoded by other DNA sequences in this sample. The CDR3 DNA is TGCGCCAGCAGCCTAACCGGGACAGGGTCCTACGAGCAGTACTTC. Protein sequence: CASSLTGTGSYEQYF. V gene TRBV5-1 combines with J gene TRBJ2-7, with 9 bases identical to TRBD1. The germline gives CDR1 SGHRS, CDR2 YFSETQ. The ends lost 4 bases at V and 1 base at J; junction bases unmatched: 6. This CDR3 has 15 amino acids. The complete variable domain, with remaining parts taken from reference TRBV5-1 and TRBJ2-7, reads KAGVTQTPRYLIKTRGQQVTLSCSPISGHRSVSWYQQTPGQGLQFLFEYFSETQRNKGNFPGRFSGRQFSNSRSEMNVSTLELGDSALYLCASSLTGTGSYEQYFGPGTRLTVT.

The CDR3, as DNA: TGTGCCAGCAGTCCGAGGGGGACAGGGATAGCCAAAAACATTCAGTACTTC. Protein sequence: CASSPRGTGIAKNIQYF. The rearrangement links TRBV28 to TRBJ2-4, with 9 bases lining up with TRBD1. The CDR3 covers 17 residues. Germline V gene sequence: CDR1 MDHEN, CDR2 SYDVKM. The trim removed 5 bases at V and 0 bases at J, leaving 8 bases unmatched.

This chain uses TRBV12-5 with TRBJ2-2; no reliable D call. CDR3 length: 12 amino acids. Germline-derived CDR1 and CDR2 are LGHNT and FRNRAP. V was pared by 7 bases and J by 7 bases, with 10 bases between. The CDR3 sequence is CASAHIGGELFF. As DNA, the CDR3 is TGTGCTAGTGCCCACATTGGCGGGGAGCTGTTTTTT.

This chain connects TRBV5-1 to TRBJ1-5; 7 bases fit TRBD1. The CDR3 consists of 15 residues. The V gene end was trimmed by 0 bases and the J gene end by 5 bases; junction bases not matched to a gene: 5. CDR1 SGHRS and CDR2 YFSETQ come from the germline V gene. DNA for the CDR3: TGCGCCAGCAGCTTGGAGGGGGCGGTGTATCAGCCCCAGCATTTT. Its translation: CASSLEGAVYQPQHF.

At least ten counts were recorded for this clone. CDR3: CASSPRVLSQETQYF. The CDR3, as DNA: TGCGCCAGCAGCCCCAGGGTTTTATCCCAAGAGACCCAGTACTTC. The V gene is TRBV5-1, the J gene TRBJ2-5; a weak D match, TRBD1 (5 bases). The CDR3 loop spans 15 amino acids. V was cut by 4 bases and J by 1 base, with 14 bases left in between. Germline V CDR1 and CDR2: SGHRS, YFSETQ.

DNA of the CDR3: TGCAGCGTTGGCCTGGGCTTCTCAGGGATGGTAGAGACCCAGTACTTC. Protein sequence: CSVGLGFSGMVETQYF. The J gene is TRBJ2-5, the V gene TRBV29-1; a possible D gene is TRBD1 (5 bases). V dropped 4 bases and J dropped 4 bases, with 22 bases sitting between them. The CDR3 covers 16 residues. CDR1 is SQVTM and CDR2 is ANQGSEA in the germline V gene.

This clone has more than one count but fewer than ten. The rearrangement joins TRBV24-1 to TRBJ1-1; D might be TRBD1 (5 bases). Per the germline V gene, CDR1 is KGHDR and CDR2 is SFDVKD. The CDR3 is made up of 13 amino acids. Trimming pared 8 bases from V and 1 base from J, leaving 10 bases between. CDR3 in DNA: TGTGCCACCACGCGGGGGGAGAACACTGAAGCTTTCTTT. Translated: CATTRGENTEAFF.

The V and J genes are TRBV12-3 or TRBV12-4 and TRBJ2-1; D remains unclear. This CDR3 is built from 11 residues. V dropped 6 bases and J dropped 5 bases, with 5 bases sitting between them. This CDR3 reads CASSQDNEQFF. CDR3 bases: TGTGCCAGCAGCCAGGACAATGAGCAGTTCTTC.

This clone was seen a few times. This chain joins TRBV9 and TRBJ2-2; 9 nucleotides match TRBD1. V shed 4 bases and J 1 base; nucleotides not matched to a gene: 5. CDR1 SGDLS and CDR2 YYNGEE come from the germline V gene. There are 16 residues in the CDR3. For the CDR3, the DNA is TGTGCCAGCAGCTCTCCGGGACAGGGGAACACCGGGGAGCTGTTTTTT. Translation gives CASSSPGQGNTGELFF.

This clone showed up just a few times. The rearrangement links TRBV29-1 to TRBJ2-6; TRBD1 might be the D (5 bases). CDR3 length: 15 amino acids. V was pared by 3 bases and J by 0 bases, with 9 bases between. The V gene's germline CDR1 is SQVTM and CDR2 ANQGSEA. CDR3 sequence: CSVEGPFSGANVLTF. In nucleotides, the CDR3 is TGCAGCGTTGAGGGGCCCTTCTCTGGGGCCAACGTCCTGACTTTC.

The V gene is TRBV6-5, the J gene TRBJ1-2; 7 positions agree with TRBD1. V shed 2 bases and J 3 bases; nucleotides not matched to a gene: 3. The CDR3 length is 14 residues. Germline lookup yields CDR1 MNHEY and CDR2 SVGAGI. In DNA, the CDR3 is TGTGCCAGCAGTTACGGCAGGGGGTACTATGGCTACACCTTC. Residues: CASSYGRGYYGYTF.

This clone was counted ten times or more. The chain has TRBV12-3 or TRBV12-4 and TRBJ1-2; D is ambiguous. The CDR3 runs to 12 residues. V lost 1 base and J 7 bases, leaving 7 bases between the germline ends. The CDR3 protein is CASSLGGFGYTF. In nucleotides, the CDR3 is TGTGCCAGCAGTTTAGGAGGGTTTGGCTACACCTTC.

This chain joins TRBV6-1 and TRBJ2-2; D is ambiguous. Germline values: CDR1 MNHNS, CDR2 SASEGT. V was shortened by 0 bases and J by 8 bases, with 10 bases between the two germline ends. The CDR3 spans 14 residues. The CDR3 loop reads CASSEARVIGELFF. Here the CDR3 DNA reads TGTGCCAGCAGTGAAGCTCGGGTAATAGGGGAGCTGTTTTTT.